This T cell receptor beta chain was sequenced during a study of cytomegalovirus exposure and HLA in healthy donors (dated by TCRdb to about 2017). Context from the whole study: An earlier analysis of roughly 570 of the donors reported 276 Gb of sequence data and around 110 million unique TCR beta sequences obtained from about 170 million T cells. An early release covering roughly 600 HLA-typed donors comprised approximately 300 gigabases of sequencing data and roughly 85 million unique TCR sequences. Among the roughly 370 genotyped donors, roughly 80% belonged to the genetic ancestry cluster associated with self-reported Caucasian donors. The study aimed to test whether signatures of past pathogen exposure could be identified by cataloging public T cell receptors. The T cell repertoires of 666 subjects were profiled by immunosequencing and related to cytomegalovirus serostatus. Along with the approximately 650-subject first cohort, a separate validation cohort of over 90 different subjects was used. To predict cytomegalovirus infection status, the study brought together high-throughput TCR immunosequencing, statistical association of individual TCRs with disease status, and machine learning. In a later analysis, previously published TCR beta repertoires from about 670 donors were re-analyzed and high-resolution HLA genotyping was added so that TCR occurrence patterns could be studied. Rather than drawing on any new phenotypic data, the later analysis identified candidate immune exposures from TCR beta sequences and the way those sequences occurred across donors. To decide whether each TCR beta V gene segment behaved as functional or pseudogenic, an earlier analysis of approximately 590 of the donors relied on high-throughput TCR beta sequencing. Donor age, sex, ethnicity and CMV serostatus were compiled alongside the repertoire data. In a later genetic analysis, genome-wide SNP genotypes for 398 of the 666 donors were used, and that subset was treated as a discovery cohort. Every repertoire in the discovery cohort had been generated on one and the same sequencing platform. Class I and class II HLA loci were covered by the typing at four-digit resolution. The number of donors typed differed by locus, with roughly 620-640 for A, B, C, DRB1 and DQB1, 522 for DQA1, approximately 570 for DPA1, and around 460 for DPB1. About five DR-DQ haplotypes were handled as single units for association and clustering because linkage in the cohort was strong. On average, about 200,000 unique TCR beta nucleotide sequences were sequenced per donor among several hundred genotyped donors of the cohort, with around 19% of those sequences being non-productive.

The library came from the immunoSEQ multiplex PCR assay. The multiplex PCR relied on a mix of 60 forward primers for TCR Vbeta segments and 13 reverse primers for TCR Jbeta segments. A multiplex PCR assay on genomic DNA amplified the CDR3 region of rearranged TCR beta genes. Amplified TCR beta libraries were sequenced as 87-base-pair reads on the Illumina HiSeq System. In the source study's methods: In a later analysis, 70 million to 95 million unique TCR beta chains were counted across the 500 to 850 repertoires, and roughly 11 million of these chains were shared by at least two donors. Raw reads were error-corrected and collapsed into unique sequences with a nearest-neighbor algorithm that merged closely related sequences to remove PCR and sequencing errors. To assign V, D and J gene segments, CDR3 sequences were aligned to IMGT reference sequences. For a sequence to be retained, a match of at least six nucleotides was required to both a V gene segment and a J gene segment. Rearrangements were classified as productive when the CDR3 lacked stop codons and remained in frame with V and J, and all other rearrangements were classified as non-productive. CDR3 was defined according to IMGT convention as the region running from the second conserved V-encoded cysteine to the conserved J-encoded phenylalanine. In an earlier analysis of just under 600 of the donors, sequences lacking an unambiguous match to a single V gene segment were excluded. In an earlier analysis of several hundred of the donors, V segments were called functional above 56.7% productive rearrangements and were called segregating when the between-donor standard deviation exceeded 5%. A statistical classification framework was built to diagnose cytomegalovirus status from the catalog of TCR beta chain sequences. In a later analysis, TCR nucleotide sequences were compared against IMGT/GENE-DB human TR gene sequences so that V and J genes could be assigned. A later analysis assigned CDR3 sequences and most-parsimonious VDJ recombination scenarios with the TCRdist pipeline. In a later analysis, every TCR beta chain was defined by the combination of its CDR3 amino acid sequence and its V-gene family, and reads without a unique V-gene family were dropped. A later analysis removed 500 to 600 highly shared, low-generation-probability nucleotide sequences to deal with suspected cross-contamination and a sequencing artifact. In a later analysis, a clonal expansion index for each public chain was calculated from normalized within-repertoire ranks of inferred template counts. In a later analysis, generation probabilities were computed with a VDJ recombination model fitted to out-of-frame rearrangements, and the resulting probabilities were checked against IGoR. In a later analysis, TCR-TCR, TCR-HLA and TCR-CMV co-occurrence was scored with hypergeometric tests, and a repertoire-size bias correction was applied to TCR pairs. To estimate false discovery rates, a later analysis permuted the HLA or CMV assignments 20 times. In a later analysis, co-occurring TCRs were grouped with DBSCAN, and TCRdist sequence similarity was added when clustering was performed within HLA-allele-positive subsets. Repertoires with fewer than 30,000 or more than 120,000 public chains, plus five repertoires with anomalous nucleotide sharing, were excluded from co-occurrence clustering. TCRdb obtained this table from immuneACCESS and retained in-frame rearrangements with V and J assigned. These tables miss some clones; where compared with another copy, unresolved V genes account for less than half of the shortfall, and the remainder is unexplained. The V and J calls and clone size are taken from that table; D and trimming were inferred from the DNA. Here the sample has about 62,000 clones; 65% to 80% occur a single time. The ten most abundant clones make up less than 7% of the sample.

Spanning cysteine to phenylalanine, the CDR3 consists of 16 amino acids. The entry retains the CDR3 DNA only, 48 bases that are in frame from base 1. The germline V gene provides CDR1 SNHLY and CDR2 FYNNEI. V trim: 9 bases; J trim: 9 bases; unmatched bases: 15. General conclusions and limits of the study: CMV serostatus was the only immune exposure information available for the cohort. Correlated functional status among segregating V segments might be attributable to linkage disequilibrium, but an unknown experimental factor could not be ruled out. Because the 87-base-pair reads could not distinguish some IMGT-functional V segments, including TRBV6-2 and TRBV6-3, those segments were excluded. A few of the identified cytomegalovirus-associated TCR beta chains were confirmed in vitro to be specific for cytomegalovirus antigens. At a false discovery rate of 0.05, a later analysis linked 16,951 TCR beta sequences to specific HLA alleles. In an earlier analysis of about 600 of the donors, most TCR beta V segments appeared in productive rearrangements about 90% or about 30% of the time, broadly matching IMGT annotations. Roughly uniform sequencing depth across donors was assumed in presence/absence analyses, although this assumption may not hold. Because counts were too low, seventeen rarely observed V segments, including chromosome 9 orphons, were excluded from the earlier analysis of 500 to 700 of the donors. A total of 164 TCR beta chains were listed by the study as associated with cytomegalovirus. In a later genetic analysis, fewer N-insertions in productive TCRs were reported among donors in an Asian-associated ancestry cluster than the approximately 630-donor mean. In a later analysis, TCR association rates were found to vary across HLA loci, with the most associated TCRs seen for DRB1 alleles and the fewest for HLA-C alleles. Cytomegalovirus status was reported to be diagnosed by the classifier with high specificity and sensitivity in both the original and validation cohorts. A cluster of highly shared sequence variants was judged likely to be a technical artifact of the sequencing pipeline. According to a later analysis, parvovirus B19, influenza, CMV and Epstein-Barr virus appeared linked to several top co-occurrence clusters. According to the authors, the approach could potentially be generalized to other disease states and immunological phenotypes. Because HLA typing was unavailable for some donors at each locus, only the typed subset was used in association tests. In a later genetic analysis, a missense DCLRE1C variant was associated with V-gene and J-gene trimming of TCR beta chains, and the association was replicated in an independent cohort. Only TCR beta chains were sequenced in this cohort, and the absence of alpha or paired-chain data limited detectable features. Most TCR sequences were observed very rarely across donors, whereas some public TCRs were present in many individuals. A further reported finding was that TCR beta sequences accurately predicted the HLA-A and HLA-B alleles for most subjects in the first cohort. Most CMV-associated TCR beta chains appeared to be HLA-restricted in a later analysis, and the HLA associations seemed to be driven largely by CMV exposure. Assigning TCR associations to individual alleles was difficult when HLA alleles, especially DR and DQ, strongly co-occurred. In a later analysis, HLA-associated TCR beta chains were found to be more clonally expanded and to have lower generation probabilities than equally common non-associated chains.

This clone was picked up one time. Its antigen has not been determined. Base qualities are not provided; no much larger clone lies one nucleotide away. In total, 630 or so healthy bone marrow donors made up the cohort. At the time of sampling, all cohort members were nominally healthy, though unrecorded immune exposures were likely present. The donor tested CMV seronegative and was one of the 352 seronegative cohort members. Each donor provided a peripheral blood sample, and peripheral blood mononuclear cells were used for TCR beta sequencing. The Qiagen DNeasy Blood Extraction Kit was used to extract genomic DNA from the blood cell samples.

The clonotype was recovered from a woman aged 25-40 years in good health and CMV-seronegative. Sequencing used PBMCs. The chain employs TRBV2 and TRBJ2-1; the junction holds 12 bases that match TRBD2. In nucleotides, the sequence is TGTGCCAGGGGCCCTAGCGGGAGGGGGGAAGCAGGTGAGCAGTTCTTC. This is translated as CARGPSGRGEAGEQFF. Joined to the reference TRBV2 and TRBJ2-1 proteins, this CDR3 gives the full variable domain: EPEVTQTPSHQVTQMGQEVILRCVPISNHLYFYWYRQILGQKVEFLVSFYNNEISEKSEIFDDQFSVERPDGSNFTLKIRSTKLEDSAMYFCARGPSGRGEAGEQFFGPGTRLTVL.